The rows below give T cell receptor beta chains drawn from one sample of a study of spatial heterogeneity in lung cancer. TCRdb reprocessed the 5' RACE reads via MiXCR and lists one record per CDR3 protein. In the table there are roughly 25,000 distinct CDR3 sequences, 7% of which are singletons. The sample in question was PBMCs, obtained at surgery. These receptor sequences come from a male donor with early-stage non-small cell lung cancer. Both conserved end residues are part of each CDR3. Fields, in order: clone size, J gene, D gene, V gene, CDR3 protein, CDR3 DNA. The D gene is left open where the match is weak. Clone size is not always given. Where it is, it says once, few, many or a class for expanded clones.

clone_size: .; j_call: TRBJ2-1; d_call: TRBD2; v_call: TRBV4-3; cdr3_aa: CASSLAGGLADREQFF; cdr3_nt: TGCGCCAGCAGCCTCGCAGGCGGACTAGCGGACAGGGAGCAGTTCTTC
clone_size: few; j_call: TRBJ1-1; d_call: .; v_call: TRBV5-1; cdr3_aa: CASSLGGAYTEAFF; cdr3_nt: TGCGCCAGCAGCTTGGGGGGCGCGTACACTGAAGCTTTCTTT
clone_size: many; j_call: TRBJ2-7; d_call: .; v_call: TRBV5-1; cdr3_aa: CASSPGPPANEQYF; cdr3_nt: TGCGCCAGCAGCCCGGGTCCCCCAGCCAACGAGCAGTACTTC
clone_size: .; j_call: TRBJ2-1; d_call: .; v_call: TRBV20-1; cdr3_aa: CSAPPSATQGEQFF; cdr3_nt: TGCAGTGCCCCACCGAGCGCGACCCAGGGGGAGCAGTTCTTC
clone_size: many; j_call: TRBJ2-2; d_call: TRBD1; v_call: TRBV5-1; cdr3_aa: CASSWTGAGELFF; cdr3_nt: TGCGCCAGCAGCTGGACAGGGGCCGGGGAGCTGTTTTTT
clone_size: few; j_call: TRBJ1-2; d_call: TRBD1; v_call: TRBV28; cdr3_aa: CASSLNLDRPYGYTF; cdr3_nt: TGTGCCAGCAGTTTAAACCTGGACAGGCCCTATGGCTACACCTTC
clone_size: many; j_call: TRBJ2-1; d_call: TRBD1; v_call: TRBV24-1; cdr3_aa: CATSDSFLDRVPYNEQFF; cdr3_nt: TGTGCCACCAGTGACTCCTTTCTCGACAGGGTACCCTACAATGAGCAGTTCTTC
clone_size: medium-sized; j_call: TRBJ2-5; d_call: .; v_call: TRBV4-1; cdr3_aa: CASSLLEAPGSETQYF; cdr3_nt: TGCGCCAGCAGCCTCCTGGAGGCGCCGGGGAGCGAGACCCAGTACTTC
clone_size: many; j_call: TRBJ2-7; d_call: TRBD1; v_call: TRBV29-1; cdr3_aa: CSVLTGASSYEQYF; cdr3_nt: TGCAGCGTTTTGACAGGGGCAAGCTCCTACGAGCAGTACTTC
clone_size: many; j_call: TRBJ1-5; d_call: .; v_call: TRBV6-6; cdr3_aa: CASSYGGGRDQPQHF; cdr3_nt: TGTGCCAGCAGTTACGGGGGCGGGCGGGATCAGCCCCAGCATTTT
clone_size: few; j_call: TRBJ2-5; d_call: .; v_call: TRBV6-1; cdr3_aa: CASNLSGGEETQYF; cdr3_nt: TGTGCCAGCAACCTATCAGGGGGGGAAGAGACCCAGTACTTC
clone_size: many; j_call: TRBJ2-7; d_call: .; v_call: TRBV5-5; cdr3_aa: CASSLSVGNHYEQYF; cdr3_nt: TGTGCCAGCAGCTTGAGCGTGGGAAATCACTACGAGCAGTACTTC
clone_size: .; j_call: TRBJ2-1; d_call: .; v_call: TRBV13; cdr3_aa: CASSLSAGVRNEQFF; cdr3_nt: TGTGCCAGCAGCTTATCGGCTGGGGTTCGCAATGAGCAGTTCTTC
clone_size: few; j_call: TRBJ1-2; d_call: TRBD1; v_call: TRBV5-1; cdr3_aa: CASTGAGTGLGYGYTF; cdr3_nt: TGCGCCAGCACCGGAGCCGGGACAGGGTTGGGATATGGCTACACCTTC
clone_size: many; j_call: TRBJ2-3; d_call: TRBD2; v_call: TRBV5-6; cdr3_aa: CASTGRPADTQYF; cdr3_nt: TGTGCCAGCACCGGGAGGCCAGCAGATACGCAGTATTTT
clone_size: many; j_call: TRBJ2-1; d_call: .; v_call: TRBV18; cdr3_aa: CASSRTVTGDPRGEQFF; cdr3_nt: TGTGCCAGCTCACGGACCGTAACAGGCGATCCACGGGGTGAGCAGTTCTTC
clone_size: many; j_call: TRBJ2-7; d_call: TRBD1; v_call: TRBV5-1; cdr3_aa: CASSLRQGTVGEQYF; cdr3_nt: TGCGCCAGCAGCTTGCGACAGGGAACAGTGGGCGAGCAGTACTTC
clone_size: many; j_call: TRBJ2-1; d_call: .; v_call: TRBV20-1; cdr3_aa: CSASTDRGNEQFF; cdr3_nt: TGCAGTGCTTCCACCGACCGGGGGAATGAGCAGTTCTTC
clone_size: many; j_call: TRBJ1-5; d_call: .; v_call: TRBV3-1; cdr3_aa: CASSHGQINQPQHF; cdr3_nt: TGTGCCAGCAGCCATGGACAGATTAATCAGCCCCAGCATTTT
clone_size: medium-sized; j_call: TRBJ1-6; d_call: .; v_call: TRBV28; cdr3_aa: CASRRKARSSYNSPLHF; cdr3_nt: TGTGCCAGCAGACGGAAAGCAAGGAGCTCCTATAATTCACCCCTCCACTTT
clone_size: .; j_call: TRBJ2-5; d_call: .; v_call: TRBV12-3/TRBV12-4; cdr3_aa: CASGYRVEETQYF; cdr3_nt: TGTGCCAGCGGATACAGGGTGGAAGAGACCCAGTACTTC
clone_size: many; j_call: TRBJ1-6; d_call: TRBD1; v_call: TRBV20-1; cdr3_aa: CSARDPPTGGNSPLHF; cdr3_nt: TGCAGTGCTAGAGATCCCCCGACAGGGGGAAATTCACCCCTCCACTTT
clone_size: many; j_call: TRBJ2-3; d_call: TRBD2; v_call: TRBV4-2; cdr3_aa: CASSQPGGGLGTDTQYF; cdr3_nt: TGTGCCAGCAGCCAACCCGGGGGGGGTCTGGGGACAGATACGCAGTATTTT
clone_size: few; j_call: TRBJ2-3; d_call: TRBD2; v_call: TRBV11-3; cdr3_aa: CASSLRRRDYYTDTQYF; cdr3_nt: TGTGCCAGCAGCCTACGACGTAGGGACTATTACACAGATACGCAGTATTTT
clone_size: .; j_call: TRBJ1-4; d_call: TRBD1; v_call: TRBV27; cdr3_aa: CASSRDRNNEKLFF; cdr3_nt: TGTGCCAGCAGTAGGGACAGGAACAATGAAAAACTGTTTTTT
clone_size: many; j_call: TRBJ1-6; d_call: .; v_call: TRBV10-3; cdr3_aa: CAISHGTGYNSPLHF; cdr3_nt: TGTGCCATCAGTCACGGGACGGGTTATAATTCACCCCTCCACTTT
clone_size: .; j_call: TRBJ2-1; d_call: TRBD2; v_call: TRBV7-2; cdr3_aa: CASSLESGGAYNEQFF; cdr3_nt: TGTGCCAGCAGCTTAGAATCGGGAGGCGCCTACAATGAGCAGTTCTTC
clone_size: many; j_call: TRBJ2-3; d_call: .; v_call: TRBV2; cdr3_aa: CASSGGITDTQYF; cdr3_nt: TGTGCCAGCAGTGGAGGGATCACAGATACGCAGTATTTT
clone_size: medium-sized; j_call: TRBJ2-3; d_call: .; v_call: TRBV6-5; cdr3_aa: CASSLGGGTDTQYF; cdr3_nt: TGTGCCAGCAGTCTAGGCGGGGGCACAGATACGCAGTATTTT
clone_size: many; j_call: TRBJ1-3; d_call: .; v_call: TRBV9; cdr3_aa: CASSNRQPGVSGNTIYF; cdr3_nt: TGTGCCAGCAGCAACAGACAGCCGGGCGTGTCTGGAAACACCATATATTTT
clone_size: .; j_call: TRBJ2-1; d_call: TRBD2; v_call: TRBV6-5; cdr3_aa: CASSYRREGLDEQFF; cdr3_nt: TGTGCCAGCAGTTACCGCCGGGAGGGGTTGGATGAGCAGTTCTTC
clone_size: .; j_call: TRBJ2-3; d_call: .; v_call: TRBV11-2; cdr3_aa: CASLGGLAQYF; cdr3_nt: TGTGCCAGTCTCGGGGGGCTAGCGCAGTATTTT
clone_size: many; j_call: TRBJ1-6; d_call: .; v_call: TRBV28; cdr3_aa: CASTLWRNSPLHF; cdr3_nt: TGTGCCAGCACCCTCTGGAGGAATTCACCCCTCCACTTT
clone_size: .; j_call: TRBJ2-5; d_call: TRBD2; v_call: TRBV20-1; cdr3_aa: CSARNTLAGGLQETQYF; cdr3_nt: TGCAGTGCTAGGAATACCCTAGCGGGAGGGCTTCAAGAGACCCAGTACTTC
clone_size: many; j_call: TRBJ1-5; d_call: .; v_call: TRBV6-6; cdr3_aa: CASSYSQVGQPQHF; cdr3_nt: TGTGCCAGCAGTTACTCACAGGTCGGACAGCCCCAGCATTTT
clone_size: .; j_call: TRBJ2-7; d_call: TRBD2; v_call: TRBV6-1; cdr3_aa: CASSARLAGSYEQYF; cdr3_nt: TGTGCCAGCAGTGCTCGACTAGCGGGGAGCTACGAGCAGTACTTC
clone_size: many; j_call: TRBJ1-3; d_call: .; v_call: TRBV28; cdr3_aa: CASSQTGYSGNTIYF; cdr3_nt: TGTGCCAGCAGTCAGACAGGTTACTCTGGAAACACCATATATTTT
clone_size: many; j_call: TRBJ1-3; d_call: .; v_call: TRBV30; cdr3_aa: CAFDRSGNTIYF; cdr3_nt: TGTGCCTTCGATAGGTCTGGAAACACCATATATTTT
clone_size: many; j_call: TRBJ1-1; d_call: .; v_call: TRBV5-6; cdr3_aa: CASSITYEAFF; cdr3_nt: TGTGCCAGCAGCATCACTTATGAAGCTTTCTTT
clone_size: .; j_call: TRBJ2-5; d_call: .; v_call: TRBV12-5; cdr3_aa: CASGLVSGTQYF; cdr3_nt: TGTGCTAGTGGTTTGGTATCTGGGACCCAGTACTTC
clone_size: .; j_call: TRBJ1-4; d_call: .; v_call: TRBV6-4; cdr3_aa: CASSEYHGVNEKLFF; cdr3_nt: TGTGCCAGCAGTGAATACCACGGTGTAAATGAAAAACTGTTTTTT
clone_size: few; j_call: TRBJ2-7; d_call: .; v_call: TRBV7-3; cdr3_aa: CASSAQGPLGEQYF; cdr3_nt: TGTGCCAGCAGCGCACAGGGCCCCCTTGGGGAGCAGTACTTC
clone_size: .; j_call: TRBJ1-4; d_call: .; v_call: TRBV7-6; cdr3_aa: CASSFVSSDEKLFF; cdr3_nt: TGTGCCAGCAGCTTTGTCAGCTCTGATGAAAAACTGTTTTTT
clone_size: many; j_call: TRBJ1-5; d_call: .; v_call: TRBV20-1; cdr3_aa: CSARDGLTGIQPQHF; cdr3_nt: TGCAGTGCTAGAGATGGTCTTACAGGGATTCAGCCCCAGCATTTT
clone_size: many; j_call: TRBJ2-3; d_call: TRBD2; v_call: TRBV20-1; cdr3_aa: CSASRSGGTDTQYF; cdr3_nt: TGCAGTGCTAGTCGTAGCGGGGGCACAGATACGCAGTATTTT
clone_size: .; j_call: TRBJ1-1; d_call: TRBD1; v_call: TRBV5-1; cdr3_aa: CASSFARGSNTEAFF; cdr3_nt: TGCGCCAGCAGCTTCGCCAGGGGGTCGAACACTGAAGCTTTCTTT
clone_size: .; j_call: TRBJ2-3; d_call: TRBD2; v_call: TRBV6-1; cdr3_aa: CASQDSGAPTDTQYF; cdr3_nt: TGTGCCAGCCAGGATAGCGGGGCCCCCACAGATACGCAGTATTTT
clone_size: many; j_call: TRBJ1-5; d_call: TRBD1; v_call: TRBV20-1; cdr3_aa: CSGQGWSNQPQHF; cdr3_nt: TGCAGTGGACAGGGTTGGAGCAATCAGCCCCAGCATTTT
clone_size: .; j_call: TRBJ2-2; d_call: .; v_call: TRBV28; cdr3_aa: CASSLMGAAGTQNTGELFF; cdr3_nt: TGTGCCAGCAGTTTAATGGGAGCGGCGGGGACACAAAACACCGGGGAGCTGTTTTTT
clone_size: .; j_call: TRBJ2-2; d_call: TRBD1; v_call: TRBV28; cdr3_aa: CASKGQGNTGELFF; cdr3_nt: TGTGCCAGCAAGGGACAGGGGAACACCGGGGAGCTGTTTTTT
clone_size: few; j_call: TRBJ2-1; d_call: TRBD2; v_call: TRBV25-1; cdr3_aa: CASSEGGTFYNEQFF; cdr3_nt: TGTGCCAGCAGTGAGGGGGGGACTTTCTACAATGAGCAGTTCTTC
clone_size: .; j_call: TRBJ2-5; d_call: .; v_call: TRBV28; cdr3_aa: CASSGDTSQETQYF; cdr3_nt: TGTGCCAGCAGTGGGGACACGAGCCAAGAGACCCAGTACTTC
clone_size: many; j_call: TRBJ2-2; d_call: .; v_call: TRBV20-1; cdr3_aa: CSARASHSTGELFF; cdr3_nt: TGCAGTGCTAGAGCTTCCCATTCCACCGGGGAGCTGTTTTTT
clone_size: many; j_call: TRBJ2-2; d_call: .; v_call: TRBV7-3; cdr3_aa: CASSLAGTRLTGELFF; cdr3_nt: TGTGCCAGCAGCTTGGCGGGGACACGCTTAACCGGGGAGCTGTTTTTT
clone_size: few; j_call: TRBJ2-1; d_call: .; v_call: TRBV6-2/TRBV6-3; cdr3_aa: CASNRGNEQFF; cdr3_nt: TGTGCCAGCAACCGGGGCAATGAGCAGTTCTTC